Listed here are 16 T cell receptor beta chains from one sample, sequenced in a study of T cells after yellow fever vaccination. TCRdb reprocessed the 5' RACE reads with MiXCR, giving one entry per CDR3 protein. The profile shows about 110,000 distinct CDR3 sequences, 8.4% of them singletons. The specimen was CD8+ T cells sorted from PBMCs, collected 45 days after the yellow fever booster vaccination. The receptors derive from a young man who received the YFV17D yellow fever vaccine.

This clonotype showed up just a few times. This sequence joins TRBV7-2 and TRBJ2-1, with a tentative D call TRBD2 (5 bases). CDR1 and CDR2 from the germline V gene are SGHTA and FQGNSA. The V end lost 3 bases, the J end lost 6 bases, and 9 bases lay between the germline ends. The CDR3 loop spans 13 amino acids. As DNA, the CDR3 is TGTGCCAGCAGCTTTTTAGAGGGCAATGAGCAGTTCTTC. Translating gives CASSFLEGNEQFF.

This clonotype was found many times. The V call is TRBV20-1, the J call TRBJ2-1; 10 nucleotides agree with TRBD1. The V gene's germline CDR1 is DFQATT and CDR2 SNEGSKA (reference sequence). This CDR3 contains 13 residues. J lost 6 bases, V lost 6 bases, and 5 bases had no gene match. Written as DNA, the CDR3 is TGCAGTGCCGACAGGGGGCGCCCCAATGAGCAGTTCTTC. It yields the protein CSADRGRPNEQFF.

In its sample, this clonotype was seen many times. The chain couples TRBV4-3 to TRBJ2-7, with TRBD2 identical over 7 bases. The CDR3 sequence is 15 residues long. The V and J ends lost 1 base and 2 bases, in that order; junction bases with no gene match: 5. CDR1 is LGHNA and CDR2 is YSLEER in the germline V gene. The CDR3 nucleotides read TGCGCCAGCAGCCAAGCTAGGGAGGGACCCTACGAGCAGTACTTC. Protein: CASSQAREGPYEQYF.

This clonotype is a singleton in its sample. The chain combines TRBV6-6 with TRBJ2-7, with 7 bases lining up with TRBD1. The length of the CDR3 is 11 residues. From germline, CDR1 is MNHNY and CDR2 SVGAGI (reference sequence). V shed 5 bases and J 7 bases; nucleotides not matched to a gene: 2. Here the CDR3 reads CASSETGEQYF. The DNA of the CDR3 is TGTGCCAGCAGTGAGACAGGGGAGCAGTACTTC.

Details on this clonotype: A read error is possible here, since a much larger clone lies one base away. This is likely a read error, given that the CDR3 carries no conserved phenylalanine or tryptophan at its end. V usage is TRBV27 and J usage is TRBJ2-4, with 8 bases fitting TRBD1. Trimming removed 5 bases from V and 7 bases from J; junction bases left unmatched: 7. Germline V gene sequence: CDR1 MNHEY, CDR2 SMNVEV (reference sequence). This CDR3 region has 14 residues. The chain's CDR3 is CASSAGGGPNIQYY. In DNA, the CDR3 is TGTGCCAGCAGTGCAGGGGGCGGTCCGAACATTCAGTACTAC.

This clonotype appeared many times. The chain recombines TRBV7-2 with TRBJ2-3, with D maybe TRBD1 (6 bases). The CDR3 spans 12 residues. With 3 bases removed from V and 7 bases from J, the gap between germline ends came to 8 bases. Germline CDR1 SGHTA, CDR2 FQGNSA. The CDR3 coding sequence is TGTGCCAGCAGCTTCGGACAGAATACGCAGTATTTT. It yields the protein CASSFGQNTQYF.

This clonotype was counted ten times or more. The J gene is TRBJ2-6, the V gene TRBV5-6; no reliable D call. This CDR3 is built from 14 residues. Trimming stripped 2 bases from V and 1 base from J, with 4 bases between. The V gene's germline CDR1 is SGHDT and CDR2 YYEEEE. Here the CDR3 DNA reads TGTGCCAGCAGCTTTGGGTCTGGGGCCAACGTCCTGACTTTC. Amino acid sequence: CASSFGSGANVLTF.

This clonotype was recorded at least ten times. V gene TRBV20-1 combines with J gene TRBJ2-1; D remains unclear. Between the trimmed V and J ends, which lost 1 base and 9 bases, there was a span of 10 bases. CDR1 and CDR2 from the germline V gene are DFQATT and SNEGSKA (reference sequence). The CDR3 totals 12 residues. The CDR3, as DNA: TGCAGTGCTAGAGTGGAAGACGGTGAGCAGTTCTTC. Translating gives CSARVEDGEQFF.

This clonotype was found a few times. This rearrangement joins TRBV20-1 to TRBJ2-5; the D is unclear. CDR3 length: 15 amino acids. Trimming left V 7 bases short and J 0 bases short, with 18 bases between. Germline V gene data show CDR1 as DFQATT and CDR2 as SNEGSKA (reference sequence). The CDR3 here is CSVPWLWRDQETQYF. The CDR3, as DNA: TGCAGTGTCCCCTGGCTTTGGAGAGACCAAGAGACCCAGTACTTC.

With regard to this clonotype: This may come from a read error, since a much larger clone is one base off. The rearrangement joins TRBV7-2 to TRBJ2-7, with D tentatively TRBD2 (6 bases). This CDR3 has 16 amino acids. The V gene's germline CDR1 is SGHTA and CDR2 FQGNSA. CDR3 DNA: TGTGCCTGCAGTTTTTCGCCGGGAGAGAGTACCTACGAGCAGTACTTC. Translated, it gives CACSFSPGESTYEQYF.

This clonotype was counted at least ten times. This chain uses TRBV7-9 with TRBJ2-7, with no clear D. The CDR3 length is 13 residues. Trimming shortened V by 4 bases and J by 7 bases, and 14 bases separated the two germline ends. Germline CDR1 is SEHNR and CDR2 is FQNEAQ (reference sequence). The CDR3 here is CASSYRVLGEQYF. CDR3 bases: TGTGCCAGCAGCTACCGGGTCTTAGGTGAGCAGTACTTC.

This clonotype was seen ten or more times. V is TRBV7-2 and J is TRBJ2-7, with D possibly being TRBD1 (6 bases). This CDR3 spans 13 amino acids. The V and J ends lost 4 bases and 1 base respectively, with 8 bases between them. Germline CDR1 and CDR2: SGHTA and FQGNSA. The chain's CDR3 is CASSWDNSYEQYF. The CDR3 region has the DNA TGTGCCAGCAGCTGGGACAATTCCTACGAGCAGTACTTC.

The rearrangement joins TRBV7-9 to TRBJ2-1; 7 bases align to TRBD2. Germline V gene data show CDR1 as SEHNR and CDR2 as FQNEAQ (reference sequence). CDR3 length: 15 amino acids. J gave up 7 bases and V 2 bases, and 8 bases lay outside the gene matches. The CDR3 DNA is TGTGCCAGCAGCTTAAGACCAGGAGCGGGGAATGAGCAGTTCTTC. Protein sequence: CASSLRPGAGNEQFF.

This clonotype has at least ten counts. The chain recombines TRBV6-2 or TRBV6-3 with TRBJ1-2; TRBD1 is a possible D gene (5 bases). This CDR3 is built from 16 residues. V lost 2 bases and J lost 2, with 15 bases in between. Germline assignment: CDR1 MNHEY and CDR2 SVGEGT. The CDR3 DNA sequence: TGTGCCAGCAGTTACAGGGCAGGGTCGAACAACTATGGCTACACCTTC. Its protein is CASSYRAGSNNYGYTF.

The V call is TRBV4-1, the J call TRBJ2-5; 7 nucleotides line up with TRBD1. Germline CDR1 MGHRA, CDR2 YSYEKL. Germline trimming cut 3 bases from V and 4 bases from J; bases unmatched to any gene: 5. The CDR3 covers 14 residues. CDR3 sequence reads: CASSHESGGETQYF. The CDR3 coding sequence is TGCGCCAGCAGCCATGAATCAGGGGGAGAGACCCAGTACTTC.

This clonotype was seen ten or more times. This chain links TRBV6-6 with TRBJ1-5; possible D gene TRBD1, 5 bases. CDR3 length: 13 amino acids. Between the trimmed V and J ends, which lost 6 bases and 6 bases, there was a span of 12 bases. Per germline, CDR1 MNHNY and CDR2 SVGAGI (reference sequence). CDR3 coding DNA: TGTGCCAGCAGCTGGGGGGGTTCTCAGCCCCAGCATTTT. Translating it yields CASSWGGSQPQHF.